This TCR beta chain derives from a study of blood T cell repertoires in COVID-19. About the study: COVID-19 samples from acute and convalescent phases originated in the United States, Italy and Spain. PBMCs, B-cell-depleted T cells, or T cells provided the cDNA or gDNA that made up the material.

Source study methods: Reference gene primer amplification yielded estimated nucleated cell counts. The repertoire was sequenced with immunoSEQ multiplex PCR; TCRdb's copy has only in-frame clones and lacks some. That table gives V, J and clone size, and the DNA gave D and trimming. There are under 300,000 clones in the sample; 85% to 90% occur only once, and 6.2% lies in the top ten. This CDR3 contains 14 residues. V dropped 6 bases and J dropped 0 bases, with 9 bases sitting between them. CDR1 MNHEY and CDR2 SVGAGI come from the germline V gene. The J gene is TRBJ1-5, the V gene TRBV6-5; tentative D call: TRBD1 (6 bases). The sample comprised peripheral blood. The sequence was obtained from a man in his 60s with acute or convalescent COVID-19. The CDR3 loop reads CASSHRVSNQPQHF. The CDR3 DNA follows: TGTGCCAGCAGCCACAGGGTTAGCAATCAGCCCCAGCATTTT.